The clone carrying this T cell receptor (beta chain) was counted at least ten times. Its target is unknown. TCR beta VDJ combinations and CDR3 sequences were profiled from genomic DNA. TCRdb called the reads again in MiXCR, with one record for every CDR3 protein. The sample lists 250,000 to 350,000 distinct CDR3 sequences; approximately 55% were seen once. Looked up from germline, CDR1 is SGHTS and CDR2 is YDEGEE. Trimming took 5 bases from V and 9 from J, leaving 17 bases between them. The CDR3 contains 13 residues. These data originate in a study of CD8+CD57+ T cells in acquired aplastic anemia. Study in general: Sorting CD4+ and CD8+ cells gave DNA averaging approximately 3 ug. Study findings and constraints: Common to patients and controls were roughly 30 CD8+ CDR3 sequences. Controls did not differ significantly from patients in CD8+ Simpson's diversity.

The V gene is TRBV5-8, the J gene TRBJ1-2, with D possibly being TRBD1 (5 bases). Specimen: sorted CD4+, CD8+, or CD8+CD57+ T cells (not recorded which) from PBMCs. The origin of this receptor is a human donor with severe aplastic anemia or a healthy control (not recorded which). The CDR3 region has the DNA TGTGCCAGCAGGCACCAGGGTGCTGATAGCTACACCTTC. Protein sequence: CASRHQGADSYTF.